Listed below are T cell receptor beta chains from one sample, sequenced in a study of post-analysis software for immune sequencing data. TCRdb used MiXCR to reprocess the PCR reads, holding one entry per CDR3 protein. The data hold 750,000 to 950,000 distinct CDR3 sequences, with about 53% observed a single time. The sequenced sample consisted of blood. The receptors shown here come from a girl aged 10 to 17 with multiple sclerosis. CDR3s include the opening cysteine and the closing phenylalanine or tryptophan. D genes are given only for firm matches. Expanded clones get a size class; other rows say once, few or many, or leave the size out.

clone size	V gene	D gene	J gene	CDR3 protein	CDR3 DNA
.	TRBV20-1	TRBD2	TRBJ2-3	CSARVGAGGPTQYF	TGCAGTGCTAGAGTAGGAGCGGGAGGGCCTACGCAGTATTTT
few	TRBV29-1	.	TRBJ2-1	CSERRGSASYNEQFF	TGCAGCGAGAGAAGGGGTTCGGCCTCCTACAATGAGCAGTTCTTC
.	TRBV5-1	TRBD2	TRBJ2-7	CASSLDAGGEQYF	TGCGCCAGCAGCTTGGATGCGGGAGGCGAGCAGTACTTC
few	TRBV20-1	.	TRBJ2-5	CSARGIAIQETQYF	TGCAGTGCTAGGGGGATTGCAATCCAAGAGACCCAGTACTTC
.	TRBV20-1	.	TRBJ2-7	CSASLWSYEQYF	TGCAGTGCTTCGTTATGGTCCTACGAGCAGTACTTC
.	TRBV6-5	TRBD1	TRBJ2-7	CASRQGGRGAYEQYF	TGTGCCAGCAGACAAGGGGGCAGGGGCGCCTACGAGCAGTACTTC
.	TRBV12-3/TRBV12-4	TRBD1	TRBJ1-5	CASSGTDLNQPQHF	TGTGCCAGCAGCGGGACAGACCTCAATCAGCCCCAGCATTTT
few	TRBV5-1	.	TRBJ2-3	CASSLAGQGVTDTQYF	TGCGCCAGCAGCTTGGCGGGGCAGGGTGTTACAGATACGCAGTATTTT
few	TRBV6-2/TRBV6-3	.	TRBJ2-7	CASSSQGTSVYEQYF	TGTGCCAGCAGTTCCCAGGGGACGAGCGTCTACGAGCAGTACTTC
.	TRBV6-6	.	TRBJ2-5	CVSSYMARPGETQYF	TGTGTCAGCAGTTACATGGCTAGACCGGGGGAGACCCAGTACTTC
few	TRBV5-1	TRBD1	TRBJ1-4	CASSLEGGGEKLFF	TGCGCCAGCAGCTTGGAAGGGGGCGGTGAAAAACTGTTTTTT
.	TRBV20-1	.	TRBJ1-1	CSARGGQTDTEAFF	TGCAGTGCTAGAGGGGGGCAAACCGACACTGAAGCTTTCTTT
.	TRBV20-1	TRBD2	TRBJ2-1	CSASSPGRGVQFF	TGCAGTGCTTCGAGCCCAGGGCGGGGGGTGCAGTTCTTC
.	TRBV6-1	TRBD1	TRBJ2-1	CASSQGALRQFF	TGTGCCAGCAGTCAGGGGGCTCTTAGGCAGTTCTTC
.	TRBV29-1	.	TRBJ2-4	CSFNIQGNIQYF	TGCAGCTTCAACATACAGGGAAACATTCAGTACTTC
.	TRBV7-8	.	TRBJ2-7	CASSLSGSFSEQYF	TGTGCCAGCAGCTTGTCCGGGTCGTTCTCCGAGCAGTACTTC
few	TRBV4-2	.	TRBJ1-6	CASSQETQGDSPLHF	TGTGCCAGCAGCCAAGAAACGCAGGGCGATTCACCCCTCCACTTT
few	TRBV10-3	TRBD2	TRBJ2-7	CAISDLAGAYEQYF	TGTGCCATCAGTGATTTAGCGGGAGCCTACGAGCAGTACTTC
.	TRBV29-1	.	TRBJ2-5	CSVEQWTQYF	TGCAGCGTGGAACAGTGGACCCAGTACTTC
.	TRBV5-1	TRBD1	TRBJ2-5	CASSLEDRGQETQYF	TGCGCCAGCAGCTTGGAGGACAGGGGGCAAGAGACCCAGTACTTC
.	TRBV7-9	TRBD1	TRBJ1-2	CASSLREGQYGYTF	TGTGCCAGCAGCTTGCGCGAGGGACAGTATGGCTACACCTTC
.	TRBV6-4	TRBD2	TRBJ2-1	CASSELAGVAEQFF	TGTGCCAGCAGTGAACTAGCGGGAGTTGCTGAGCAGTTCTTC
.	TRBV29-1	TRBD1	TRBJ1-2	CSVDPTGVGSGYTF	TGCAGCGTTGACCCGACAGGGGTGGGGTCTGGCTACACCTTC
few	TRBV5-6	.	TRBJ2-5	CASSLRTEGYQETQYF	TGTGCCAGCAGCTTGCGGACGGAAGGGTACCAAGAGACCCAGTACTTC
.	TRBV28	.	TRBJ2-1	CASSRRARNEQFF	TGTGCCAGCAGCCGCAGGGCACGTAATGAGCAGTTCTTC
once	TRBV7-3	.	TRBJ2-1	CASSLTPVGVRSNEQFF	TGTGCCAGCAGCTTAACTCCTGTCGGGGTTCGCAGCAATGAGCAGTTCTTC
few	TRBV5-1	TRBD1	TRBJ2-5	CASSLEDRVETQYF	TGCGCCAGCAGCTTGGAGGACAGGGTTGAGACCCAGTACTTC
few	TRBV15	.	TRBJ1-5	CATSRDRGGSYSNQPQHF	TGTGCCACCAGCAGAGATCGTGGGGGCTCCTATAGCAATCAGCCCCAGCATTTT